The clone carrying this T cell receptor delta chain was picked up a small number of times. A read error likely explains why the TCRdb protein, taken from a much larger clone, differs from this DNA's translation at residue 8; the protein shown is translated from the DNA. TCRdb re-called the RT-PCR reads via CATT. The sample records approximately 1,900 delta-chain clones, approximately 29% being singletons. Trimming stripped 0 bases from V and 0 bases from J, with 16 bases between. Germline CDR1 is GEAIGNYY and CDR2 is EKD. The CDR3 has 17 amino acids. The source of the sample is a study of gamma-delta T cells after stem cell transplantation.

This TCR was recovered from a human donor. It is not recorded whose cells these are; they may come from a transplant donor. The genes are TRDV2 and TRDJ1, with D perhaps assigned TRDD2 or TRDD3 (5 bases each). What was sequenced was gamma-delta T cells. The CDR3: CACDTVLPGANTDKLIF. The CDR3 DNA reads TGTGCCTGTGACACCGTACTTCCGGGGGCTAACACCGATAAACTCATCTTT.